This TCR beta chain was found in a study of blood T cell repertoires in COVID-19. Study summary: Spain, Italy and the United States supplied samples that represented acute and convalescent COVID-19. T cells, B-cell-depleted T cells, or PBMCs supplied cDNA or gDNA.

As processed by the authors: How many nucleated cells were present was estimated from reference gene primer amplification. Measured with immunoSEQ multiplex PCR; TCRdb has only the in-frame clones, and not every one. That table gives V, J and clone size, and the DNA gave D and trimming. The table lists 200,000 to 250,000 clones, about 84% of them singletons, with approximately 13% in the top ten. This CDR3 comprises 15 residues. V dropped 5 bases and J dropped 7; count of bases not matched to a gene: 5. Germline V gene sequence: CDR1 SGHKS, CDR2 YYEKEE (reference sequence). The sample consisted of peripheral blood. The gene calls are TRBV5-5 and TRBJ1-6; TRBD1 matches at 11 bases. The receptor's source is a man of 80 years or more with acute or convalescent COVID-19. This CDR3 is CASSWTGGENSPLHF. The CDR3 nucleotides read TGTGCCAGCAGTTGGACAGGGGGCGAGAATTCACCCCTCCACTTT.